This entry describes one T cell receptor (beta chain). Its antigen is as yet unknown. Terminally differentiated effector memory CD45RA+ cells were excluded by CCR7 positive selection of CD45RO-negative cells. The sample belongs to a study of shared clonotypes between healthy human individuals. Study-wide results and caveats: Collection of samples was limited to blood; tissue repertoires likely differ. Naive subsets generally exceeded memory subsets in estimated richness.

At deep level, the assay was performed. In the study's own analysis: There were no quality scores in the junction-only immunoSEQ sequences, so filtering differed. This table comes from immunoSEQ multiplex PCR, and its TCRdb copy is limited to in-frame clones, with some not included. V, J and clone size are taken as reported in that table, and D and trimming were inferred from the DNA itself. The table has hundreds of thousands of clones, approximately 95% seen once. Deletions cut 4 bases from V and 4 bases from J, with 11 bases between. The CDR3 sequence is 13 residues long. Germline values: CDR1 SGHAT, CDR2 FQNNGV.

Material for sequencing was naive CD8+ T cells sorted from blood. This clonotype was sampled from a woman aged 25 to 45 in good health. The chain combines TRBV11-2 with TRBJ2-7; maybe TRBD2 (6 bases). The CDR3 sequence is CASSWGELYEQYF. In DNA, the CDR3 is TGTGCCAGCAGCTGGGGGGAGCTGTACGAGCAGTACTTC.